This T cell receptor beta chain stems from a study of T cell repertoires in cytomegalovirus infection. Study background: Researchers turned to recently identified HLA-C-restricted CMV epitopes as well as well-studied HLA-B-restricted ones.

Using its own MiXCR run on the reads, TCRdb lists one record per CDR3 protein. The sample contains around 430,000 distinct CDR3 sequences, about 44% of which appear only once. Study-wide points: It was HLA-C-restricted CMV-specific TCR beta clonotypes that dominated the response ex vivo.

Notes on this clonotype: The antigen is not known.

Trimming stripped 4 bases from V and 3 bases from J, with 18 bases between. This CDR3 region has 16 residues. Sequenced material: cultured PBMCs, taken from culture after CMV antigen stimulation. The TCR comes from a human donor in good health (CMV status not recorded). Some clones in this sample may be carry-over from other donors' samples. The chain uses TRBV12-3 or TRBV12-4 and TRBJ1-1; tentatively, D is TRBD1 (5 bases). CDR3 residues: CASSSSSRQGYTEAFF. CDR3 DNA sequence: TGTGCCAGCAGTTCCAGTTCCCGCCAGGGCTACACTGAAGCTTTCTTT.